The source of this TCR beta chain is a study of memory CD4+ T cells and cytomegalovirus serostatus. The overall study: Donors were healthy Belgian adults, some 10 CMV seropositive and around 24 seronegative.

TCRdb keeps only in-frame clones here, not all; method: immunoSEQ multiplex PCR. The table has around 45,000 clones, over 75% seen once; the top ten hold approximately 0.6%. Single viable CD3+CD4+CD8-CD45RO+ cells were sorted as the memory CD4+ T cells. About this clone: Antigen specificity is unknown.

Whole-study findings and limits: Suggested: most of the CMV-linked TCR signature lies in CD4+ memory cells. Of under 200 reported CMV TCRbeta sequences, about 67 were found in memory CD4+ repertoires.

Sequencing was carried out using memory CD4+ T cells from blood. This TCR was sampled from an adult in good health and CMV-seronegative.

The CDR3 here is CASSPSLGQGFGNTEAFF. CDR3 coding DNA: TGTGCCAGCAGCCCCAGTTTGGGACAGGGGTTCGGGAACACTGAAGCTTTCTTT. The genes are TRBV9 and TRBJ1-1; 10 nucleotides line up with TRBD1. CDR1 and CDR2 from the germline V gene are SGDLS and YYNGEE. This CDR3 has 18 residues. Trimming removed 4 bases from V and 1 base from J; junction bases left unmatched: 13.